This T cell receptor (beta chain) came from a study of identical twins (dated by TCRdb to the mid-2010s). Concerning the study at large: To test whether fetal clonotypes persist, the study used deep sequencing on TCR alpha and beta repertoires from monozygotic twins, unrelated adults of various ages, and cord blood. Replicate twin experiments were performed at different times using different library preparation protocols to rule out contamination. What the study reported, not specific to this receptor: Invariant T cells such as MAIT and iNKT could partly confound zero-insertion analyses, although diverse VJ usage argued against such confounding for most clonotypes. Recombination models systematically underestimated out-of-frame TCR alpha sharing in monozygotic twins but agreed with sharing between unrelated individuals. In beta out-of-frame sequences, excess twin sharing was weaker, because having fewer shared sequences lowered the signal-to-noise ratio. Because the same donors could not be followed over many years, the conclusions relied on cross-sectional statistical analysis. Compared with coincidental sharing between unrelated individuals, out-of-frame TCR alpha sequences shared between twins showed an excess of sequences with low generation probability. Abundant cord blood beta clonotypes had fewer insertions, young adult naive repertoires showed a similar but weaker trend, and memory repertoires showed no such trend.

This clonotype showed up just a few times. Its binding antigen is unknown. The input lacks base qualities; no much larger clone sits a single base away. The trim is 0 bases for V and 4 bases for J, with a gap of 13 bases between the germline ends. The CDR3 covers 15 residues, taking in both the cysteine and the phenylalanine. The DNA shown is the 45-base CDR3, in frame from base 1. Based on the germline V gene (reference sequence), the CDR1 and CDR2 sequences are DFQATT and SNEGSKA. Library generation was performed with 5' RACE. Sequencing instrument: Illumina HiSeq 2000. Template switching added a universal primer binding site, and the final cDNA carried a unique molecular identifier that allowed TCR cDNA molecules to be counted accurately. Specific primers in the conserved constant-segment region were used to synthesize first-strand cDNA for TCR alpha and beta chains. Each cDNA library was double barcoded, with a SMART-Mk sample barcode plus Illumina barcodes, to control for contamination. TruSeq adapter sequences along with Illumina sample barcodes were introduced in two successive PCR steps. The Illumina HiSeq platform was used with custom primers to sequence TCR alpha and beta cDNA libraries. As for how the authors treated the data: MiGEC was used to process raw reads and extract unique molecular identifiers, and MiXCR was used to find CDR3 positions. For each individual, recombination models were inferred using an EM algorithm with the repgenHMM and IGoR tools. The tcR package in R was used for shared clonotype analysis, with sharing normalized by the product of cloneset sizes. Out-of-frame nonproductive sequences were analyzed to study raw recombination free of thymic and clonal selection effects. Through fastp at Q25 and MiXCR, TCRdb rebuilt clones from the public reads, retaining in-frame beta chains. Each entry merges the rows of one CDR3 protein and shows their most common DNA and genes. TCRdb's processing, not the authors' own work, is the source of the V and J calls. The sample profile shows fewer than 650,000 distinct CDR3 sequences; 7% to 7.5% of them were found once. The leading ten clones occupy over 1.5% of the sample.

Every donor in the study was a healthy Caucasian. Three pairs of female monozygotic twins, all aged 18 to 29 years, were included in the twin cohort. The RNA used for TCR libraries was isolated from peripheral blood mononuclear cells. These records were also assigned to another study, of yellow fever vaccine responses in identical twins. As that second paper reports: The authors reported that the T cell response to vaccination in identical twins appeared partly convergent and partly personalized. The study precisely tracked vaccine-responding T cell clones in identical twins.

The sample consisted of PBMCs. This TCR came from a woman in her late teens or twenties in good health. Recombination joined TRBV20-1 with TRBJ2-1, and TRBD2 may be the D gene, going by 6 matching bases. The nucleotides are TGCAGTGCTAGAGAGACCCCTGGAGGGTACAATGAGCAGTTCTTC. Its protein reads: CSARETPGGYNEQFF.